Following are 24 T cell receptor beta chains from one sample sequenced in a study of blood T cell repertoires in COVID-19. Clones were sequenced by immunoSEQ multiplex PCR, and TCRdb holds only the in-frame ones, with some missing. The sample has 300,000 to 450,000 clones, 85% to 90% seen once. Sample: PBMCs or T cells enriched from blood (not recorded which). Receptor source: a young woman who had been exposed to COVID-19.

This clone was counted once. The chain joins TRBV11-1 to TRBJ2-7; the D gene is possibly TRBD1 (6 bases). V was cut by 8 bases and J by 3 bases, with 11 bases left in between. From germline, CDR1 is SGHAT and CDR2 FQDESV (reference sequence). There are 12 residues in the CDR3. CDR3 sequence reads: CASLGTNYEQYF. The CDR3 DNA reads TGTGCCAGCCTCGGGACAAACTACGAGCAGTACTTC.

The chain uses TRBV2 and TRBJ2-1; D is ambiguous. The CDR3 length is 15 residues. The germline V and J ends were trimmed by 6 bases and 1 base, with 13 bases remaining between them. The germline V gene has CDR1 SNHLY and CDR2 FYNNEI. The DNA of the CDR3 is TGTGCCAGCAGCGCGACTCCCAGTTCCTACAATGAGCAGTTCTTC. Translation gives CASSATPSSYNEQFF.

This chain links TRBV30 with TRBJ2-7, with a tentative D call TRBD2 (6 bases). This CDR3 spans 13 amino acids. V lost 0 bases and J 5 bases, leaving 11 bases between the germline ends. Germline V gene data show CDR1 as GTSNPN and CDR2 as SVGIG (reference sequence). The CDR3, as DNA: TGTGCCTGGAGTGTATACGGGAGACACGAGCAGTACTTC. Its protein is CAWSVYGRHEQYF.

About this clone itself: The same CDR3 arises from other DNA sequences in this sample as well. Written as DNA, the CDR3 is TGCGCCAGCAGCCCAGGGCGGGGGCAAGAGACCCAGTACTTC. Amino acids: CASSPGRGQETQYF. The rearrangement links TRBV5-1 to TRBJ2-5, with TRBD2 matching 7 bases. The junction had 5 bases not matched to a gene; V was cut back by 4 bases and J by 2 bases. The CDR3 is 14 amino acids. Germline V CDR1 and CDR2: SGHRS, YFSETQ.

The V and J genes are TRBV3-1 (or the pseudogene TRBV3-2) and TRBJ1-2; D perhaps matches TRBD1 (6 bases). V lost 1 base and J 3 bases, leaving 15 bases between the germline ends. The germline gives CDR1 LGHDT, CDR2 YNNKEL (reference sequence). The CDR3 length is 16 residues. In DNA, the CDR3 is TGTGCCAGCAGCCAAGCCTGGGTCAGGGGAGACTATGGCTACACCTTC. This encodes CASSQAWVRGDYGYTF.

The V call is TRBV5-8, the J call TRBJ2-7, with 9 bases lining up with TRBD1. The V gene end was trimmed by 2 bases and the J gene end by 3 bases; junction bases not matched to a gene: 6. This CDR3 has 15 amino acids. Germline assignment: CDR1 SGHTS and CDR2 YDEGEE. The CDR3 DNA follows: TGTGCCAGCAGCTTCTTCGACAGGGGGGTCTACGAGCAGTACTTC. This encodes CASSFFDRGVYEQYF.

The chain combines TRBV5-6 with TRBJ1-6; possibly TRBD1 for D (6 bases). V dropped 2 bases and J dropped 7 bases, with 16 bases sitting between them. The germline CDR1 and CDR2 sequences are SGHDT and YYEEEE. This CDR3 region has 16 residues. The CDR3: CASSFDRRALNSPLHF. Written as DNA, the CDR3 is TGTGCCAGCAGCTTCGACAGGCGCGCCTTAAATTCACCCCTCCACTTT.

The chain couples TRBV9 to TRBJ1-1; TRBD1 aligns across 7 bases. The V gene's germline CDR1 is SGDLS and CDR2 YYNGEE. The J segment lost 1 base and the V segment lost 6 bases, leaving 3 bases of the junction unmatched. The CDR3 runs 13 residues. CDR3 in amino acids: CASTSGGNTEAFF. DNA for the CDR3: TGTGCCAGCACCTCAGGGGGGAACACTGAAGCTTTCTTT.

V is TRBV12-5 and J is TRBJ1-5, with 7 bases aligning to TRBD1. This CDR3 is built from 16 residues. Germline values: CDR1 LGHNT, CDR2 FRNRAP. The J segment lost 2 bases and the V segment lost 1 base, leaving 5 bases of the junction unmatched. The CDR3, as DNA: TGTGCTAGTGGTTTGGCAGGGGGTGGTGGCAATCAGCCCCAGCATTTT. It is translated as CASGLAGGGGNQPQHF.

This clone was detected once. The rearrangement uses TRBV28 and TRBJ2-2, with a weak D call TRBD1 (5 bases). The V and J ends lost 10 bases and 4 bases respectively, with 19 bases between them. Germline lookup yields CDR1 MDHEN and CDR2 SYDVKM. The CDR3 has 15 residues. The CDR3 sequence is CATRRTPGSTGELFF. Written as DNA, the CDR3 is TGTGCCACCAGGAGAACACCAGGGTCCACCGGGGAGCTGTTTTTT.

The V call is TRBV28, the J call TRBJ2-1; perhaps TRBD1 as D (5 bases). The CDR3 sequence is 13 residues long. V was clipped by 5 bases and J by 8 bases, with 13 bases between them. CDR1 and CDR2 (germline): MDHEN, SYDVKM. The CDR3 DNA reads TGTGCCAGCAGTCCGCCCAGGGTCCATGAGCAGTTCTTC. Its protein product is CASSPPRVHEQFF. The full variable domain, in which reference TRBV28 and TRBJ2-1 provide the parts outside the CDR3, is DVKVTQSSRYLVKRTGEKVFLECVQDMDHENMFWYRQDPGLGLRLIYFSYDVKMKEKGDIPEGYSVSREKKERFSLILESASTNQTSMYLCASSPPRVHEQFFGPGTRLTVL.

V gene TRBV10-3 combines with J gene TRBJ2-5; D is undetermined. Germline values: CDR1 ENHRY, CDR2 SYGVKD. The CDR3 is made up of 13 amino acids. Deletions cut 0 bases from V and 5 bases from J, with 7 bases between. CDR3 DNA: TGTGCCATCAGTGAGTCGCTTAGCGAGACCCAGTACTTC. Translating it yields CAISESLSETQYF.

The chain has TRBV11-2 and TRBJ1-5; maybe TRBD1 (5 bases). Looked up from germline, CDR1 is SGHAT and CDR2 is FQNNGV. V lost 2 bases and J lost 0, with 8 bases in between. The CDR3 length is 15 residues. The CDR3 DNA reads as TGTGCCAGCAGCTTACAGGGTTTTAGCAATCAGCCCCAGCATTTT. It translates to CASSLQGFSNQPQHF. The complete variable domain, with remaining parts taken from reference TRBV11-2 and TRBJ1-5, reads EAGVAQSPRYKIIEKRQSVAFWCNPISGHATLYWYQQILGQGPKLLIQFQNNGVVDDSQLPKDRFSAERLKGVDSTLKIQPAKLEDSAVYLCASSLQGFSNQPQHFGDGTRLSIL.

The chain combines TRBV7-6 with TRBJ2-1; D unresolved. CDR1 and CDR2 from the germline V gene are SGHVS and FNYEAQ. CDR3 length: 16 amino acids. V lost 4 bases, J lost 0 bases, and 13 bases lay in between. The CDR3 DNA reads TGTGCCAGCAGCTCCTCTAACGCGTACTCCTACAATGAGCAGTTCTTC. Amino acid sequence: CASSSSNAYSYNEQFF.

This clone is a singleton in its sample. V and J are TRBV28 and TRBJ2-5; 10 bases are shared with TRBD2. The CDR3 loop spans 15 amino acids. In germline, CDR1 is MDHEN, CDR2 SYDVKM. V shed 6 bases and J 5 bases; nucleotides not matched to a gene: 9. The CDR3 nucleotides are TGTGCCAGCAGGGGCCAGCGGGAGGGGGTGGAGACCCAGTACTTC. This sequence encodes CASRGQREGVETQYF.

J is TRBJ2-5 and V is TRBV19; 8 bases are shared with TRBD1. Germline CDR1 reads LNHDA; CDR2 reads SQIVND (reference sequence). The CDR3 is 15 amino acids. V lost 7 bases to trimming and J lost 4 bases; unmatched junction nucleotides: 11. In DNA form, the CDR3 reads TGTGCCAGTAAGACAGGGACAGGTGCCTCAGAGACCCAGTACTTC. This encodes CASKTGTGASETQYF.

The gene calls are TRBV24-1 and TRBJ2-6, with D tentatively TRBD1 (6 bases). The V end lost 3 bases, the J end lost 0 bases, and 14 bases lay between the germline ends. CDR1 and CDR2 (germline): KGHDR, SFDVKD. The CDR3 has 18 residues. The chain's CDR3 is CATSDGRGSLSGANVLTF. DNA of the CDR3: TGTGCCACCAGTGATGGCAGGGGCTCCCTCTCTGGGGCCAACGTCCTGACTTTC.

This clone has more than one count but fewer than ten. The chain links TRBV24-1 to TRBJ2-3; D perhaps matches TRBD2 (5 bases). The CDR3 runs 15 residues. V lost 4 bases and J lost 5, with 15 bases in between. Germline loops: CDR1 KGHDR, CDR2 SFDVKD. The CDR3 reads CATSDPKPGKDTQYF. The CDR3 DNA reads TGTGCCACCAGTGACCCCAAGCCGGGGAAAGATACGCAGTATTTT.

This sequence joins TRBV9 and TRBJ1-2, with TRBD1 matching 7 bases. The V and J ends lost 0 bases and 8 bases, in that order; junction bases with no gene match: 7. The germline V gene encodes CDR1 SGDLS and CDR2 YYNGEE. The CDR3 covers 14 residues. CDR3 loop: CASSVGGGAIGYTF. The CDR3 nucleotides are TGTGCCAGCAGCGTAGGAGGGGGCGCGATCGGCTACACCTTC.

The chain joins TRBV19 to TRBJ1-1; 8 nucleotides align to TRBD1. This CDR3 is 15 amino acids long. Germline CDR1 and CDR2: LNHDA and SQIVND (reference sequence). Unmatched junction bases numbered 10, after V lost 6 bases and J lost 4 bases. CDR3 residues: CASSSPTGVITEAFF. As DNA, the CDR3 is TGTGCCAGTAGCTCTCCGACAGGGGTCATCACTGAAGCTTTCTTT.

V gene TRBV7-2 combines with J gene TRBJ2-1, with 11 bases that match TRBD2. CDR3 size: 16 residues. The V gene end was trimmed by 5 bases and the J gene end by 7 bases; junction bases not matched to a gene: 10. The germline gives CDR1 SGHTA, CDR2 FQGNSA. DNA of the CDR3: TGTGCCAGCAGCGCGCAACTAGCGGGAGCTCAGAATGAGCAGTTCTTC. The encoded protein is CASSAQLAGAQNEQFF.

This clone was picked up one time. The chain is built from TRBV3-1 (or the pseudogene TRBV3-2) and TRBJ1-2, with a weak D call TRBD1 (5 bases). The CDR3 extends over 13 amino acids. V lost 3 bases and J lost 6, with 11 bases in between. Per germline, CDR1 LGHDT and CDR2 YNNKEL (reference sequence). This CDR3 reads CASSHPGFHGYTF. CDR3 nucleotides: TGTGCCAGCAGCCACCCAGGGTTTCATGGCTACACCTTC.

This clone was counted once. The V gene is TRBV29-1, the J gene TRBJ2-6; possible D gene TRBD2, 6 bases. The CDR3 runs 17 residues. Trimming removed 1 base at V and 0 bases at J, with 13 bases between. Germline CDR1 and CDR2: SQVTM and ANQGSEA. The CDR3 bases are TGCAGCGTTGAAGTTCGGGGGAGCTCCTCTGGGGCCAACGTCCTGACTTTC. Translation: CSVEVRGSSSGANVLTF. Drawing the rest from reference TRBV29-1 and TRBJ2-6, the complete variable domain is SAVISQKPSRDICQRGTSLTIQCQVDSQVTMMFWYRQQPGQSLTLIATANQGSEATYESGFVIDKFPISRPNLTFSTLTVSNMSPEDSSIYLCSVEVRGSSSGANVLTFGAGSRLTVL.

This chain's CDR3 is CASSASSSSYNEQFF. The CDR3 DNA reads as TGTGCCAGCAGCGCTAGCTCTAGCTCCTACAATGAGCAGTTCTTC. V gene TRBV5-4 combines with J gene TRBJ2-1; D may be TRBD2 (5 bases). Germline CDR1 is SGHNT and CDR2 is YYREEE (reference sequence). The CDR3 is 15 amino acids. V lost 4 bases to trimming and J lost 0 bases, with 11 bases between them.